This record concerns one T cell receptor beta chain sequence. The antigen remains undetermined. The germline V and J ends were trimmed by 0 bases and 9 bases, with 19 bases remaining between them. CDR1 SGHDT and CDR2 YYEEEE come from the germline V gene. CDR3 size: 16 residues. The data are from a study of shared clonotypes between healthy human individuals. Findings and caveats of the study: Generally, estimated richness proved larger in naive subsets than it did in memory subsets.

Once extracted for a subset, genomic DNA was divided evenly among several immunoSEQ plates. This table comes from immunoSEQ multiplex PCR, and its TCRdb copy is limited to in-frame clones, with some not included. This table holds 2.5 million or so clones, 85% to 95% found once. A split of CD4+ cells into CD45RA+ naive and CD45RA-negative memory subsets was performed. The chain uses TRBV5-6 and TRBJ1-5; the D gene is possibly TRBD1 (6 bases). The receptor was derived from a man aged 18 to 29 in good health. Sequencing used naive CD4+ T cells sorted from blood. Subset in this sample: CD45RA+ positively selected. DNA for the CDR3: TGTGCCAGCAGCTTGGGGGGCAGGGGAGACGGGGCGCCCCAGCATTTT. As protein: CASSLGGRGDGAPQHF. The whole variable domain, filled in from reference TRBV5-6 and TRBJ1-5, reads DAGVTQSPTHLIKTRGQQVTLRCSPKSGHDTVSWYQQALGQGPQFIFQYYEEEERQRGNFPDRFSGHQFPNYSSELNVNALLLGDSALYLCASSLGGRGDGAPQHFGDGTRLSIL.